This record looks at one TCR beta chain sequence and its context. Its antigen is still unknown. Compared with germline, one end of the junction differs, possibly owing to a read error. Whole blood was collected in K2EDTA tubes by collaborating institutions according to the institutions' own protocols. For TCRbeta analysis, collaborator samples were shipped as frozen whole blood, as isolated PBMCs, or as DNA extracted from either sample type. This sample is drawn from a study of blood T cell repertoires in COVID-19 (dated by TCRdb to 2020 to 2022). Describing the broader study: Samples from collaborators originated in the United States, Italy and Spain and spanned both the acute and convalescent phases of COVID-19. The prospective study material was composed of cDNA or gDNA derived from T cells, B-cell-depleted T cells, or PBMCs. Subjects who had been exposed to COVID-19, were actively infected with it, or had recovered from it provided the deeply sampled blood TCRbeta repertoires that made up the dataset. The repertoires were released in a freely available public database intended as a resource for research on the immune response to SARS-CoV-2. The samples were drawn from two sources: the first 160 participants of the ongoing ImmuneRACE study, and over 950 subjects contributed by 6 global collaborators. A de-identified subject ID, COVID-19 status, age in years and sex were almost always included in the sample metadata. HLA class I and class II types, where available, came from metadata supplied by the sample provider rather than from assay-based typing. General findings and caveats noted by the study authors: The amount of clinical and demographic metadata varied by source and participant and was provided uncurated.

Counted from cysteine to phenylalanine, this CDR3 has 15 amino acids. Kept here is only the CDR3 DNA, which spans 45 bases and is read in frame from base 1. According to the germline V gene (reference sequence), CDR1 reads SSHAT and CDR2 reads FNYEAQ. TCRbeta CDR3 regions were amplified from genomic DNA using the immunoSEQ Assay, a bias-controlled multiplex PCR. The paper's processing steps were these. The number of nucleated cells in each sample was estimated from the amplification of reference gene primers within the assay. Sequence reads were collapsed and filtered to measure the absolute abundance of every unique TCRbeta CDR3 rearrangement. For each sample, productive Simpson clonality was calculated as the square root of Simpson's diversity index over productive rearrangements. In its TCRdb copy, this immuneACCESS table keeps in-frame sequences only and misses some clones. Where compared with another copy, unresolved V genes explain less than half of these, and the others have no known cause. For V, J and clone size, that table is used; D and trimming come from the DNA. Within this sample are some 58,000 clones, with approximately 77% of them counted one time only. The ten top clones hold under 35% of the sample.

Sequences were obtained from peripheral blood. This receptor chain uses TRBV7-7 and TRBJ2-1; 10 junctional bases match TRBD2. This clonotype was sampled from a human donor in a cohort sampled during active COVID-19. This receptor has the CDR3 CASSLEAGGPNEQFF. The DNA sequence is TGTGCTAGCAGCTTAGAAGCGGGGGGGCCTAATGAGCAGTTCTTC.